These 6 T cell receptor beta chains were sequenced from one sample in a study of spatial heterogeneity in lung cancer. TCRdb re-derived calls from the 5' RACE reads in MiXCR, one entry per CDR3 protein. The sample has tens of thousands of distinct CDR3 sequences; approximately 9% are singletons. Stated time point: blood at routine non-recurrence follow-up after resection. The source material was PBMCs, sampled at follow-up. These receptors were collected from a female donor with early-stage non-small cell lung cancer.

This clonotype was picked up a small number of times. The chain has TRBV7-9 and TRBJ1-2; D is unresolved. Trimming shortened V by 1 base and J by 11 bases, and 14 bases separated the two germline ends. This CDR3 is built from 13 residues. CDR1 is SEHNR, CDR2 FQNEAQ, per germline (reference sequence). The chain's CDR3 is CASSLDRQTSYTF. The CDR3 DNA is TGTGCCAGCAGCTTAGACCGGCAGACCTCTTACACCTTC.

This clonotype was detected ten times or more. The CDR3 is CASSSGQGISQPQHF. The CDR3 nucleotides are TGTGCCAGCAGCTCCGGACAGGGTATTAGTCAGCCCCAGCATTTT. The rearrangement uses TRBV7-8 and TRBJ1-5; TRBD1 matches at 8 bases. The V gene end was trimmed by 4 bases and the J gene end by 6 bases; junction bases not matched to a gene: 8. Germline-derived CDR1 and CDR2 are SGHVS and FQNEAQ. The CDR3 spans 15 residues.

As to this clonotype: A junction boundary mismatches the germline segment, possibly from a read error. The chain combines TRBV7-6 with TRBJ1-6; the D is unclear. This CDR3 is built from 15 residues. The germline gives CDR1 SGHVS, CDR2 FNYEAQ. CDR3 bases: TGTGCCAGCAGTTTAGACACCGGGAGGGATTCACCCCTCCACTTT. It codes for CASSLDTGRDSPLHF.

This clonotype was detected many times. CDR3: CSVDVSGETQYF. Written as DNA, the CDR3 is TGCAGCGTTGACGTTAGCGGGGAGACCCAGTACTTC. This sequence joins TRBV29-1 and TRBJ2-5; 7 bases match TRBD2. CDR3 size: 12 residues. J gave up 5 bases and V 3 bases, and 3 bases lay outside the gene matches. Germline CDR1 and CDR2: SQVTM and ANQGSEA. Drawing the rest from reference TRBV29-1 and TRBJ2-5, the complete variable domain is SAVISQKPSRDICQRGTSLTIQCQVDSQVTMMFWYRQQPGQSLTLIATANQGSEATYESGFVIDKFPISRPNLTFSTLTVSNMSPEDSSIYLCSVDVSGETQYFGPGTRLLVL.

V gene TRBV6-5 combines with J gene TRBJ2-3, with D perhaps matching TRBD1 or TRBD2 (6 bases each). The CDR3 is 17 residues long. The germline CDR1 and CDR2 sequences are MNHEY and SVGAGI. V lost 9 bases, J lost 2 bases, and 24 bases lay in between. CDR3 protein: CASSPLGGQRFTDTQYF. In DNA form, the CDR3 reads TGTGCCAGTTCCCCGCTGGGGGGACAAAGGTTCACAGATACGCAGTATTTT.

The chain carries TRBV7-2 and TRBJ2-1, with unresolved D. The CDR3 spans 13 residues. Trimming left V 5 bases short and J 12 bases short, with 17 bases between. Per the germline V gene, CDR1 is SGHTA and CDR2 is FQGNSA. The CDR3 DNA follows: TGTGCCAGCAGCCCCAATCGTAAGCAAGGGCAGTTCTTC. It encodes CASSPNRKQGQFF.